The 29 T cell receptor beta chains listed next were all sequenced from one sample in a study of glioma-infiltrating T cells after dendritic cell vaccination. Repertoires were generated with immunoSEQ multiplex PCR, while TCRdb's copy carries only in-frame clones and drops some. The sample lists roughly 51,000 clones, less than 90% seen once, with 9.5% to 12% in the top ten. This specimen was blood, taken before dendritic cell vaccination. The source of these receptors is a human donor with glioblastoma.

This sequence joins TRBV30 and TRBJ1-5; D is perhaps TRBD1 (6 bases). This CDR3 spans 18 amino acids. The germline V gene encodes CDR1 GTSNPN and CDR2 SVGIG (reference sequence). V was cut by 3 bases and J by 1 base, with 22 bases left in between. The CDR3 DNA reads as TGTGCCTGGAGACTCCCTCCGGGACAAACCTCCAGCAATCAGCCCCAGCATTTT. Protein sequence: CAWRLPPGQTSSNQPQHF.

This sequence joins TRBV5-4 and TRBJ2-1, with 9 bases matching TRBD1. The junction had 6 bases not matched to a gene; V was cut back by 4 bases and J by 10 bases. Per germline, CDR1 SGHNT and CDR2 YYREEE (reference sequence). The CDR3 spans 13 residues. The CDR3 here is CASSRDRDHEQFF. The DNA for the CDR3 is TGTGCCAGCAGCCGGGACAGGGATCACGAGCAGTTCTTC. The entire variable domain, with the rest obtained from reference TRBV5-4 and TRBJ2-1, is as follows: ETGVTQSPTHLIKTRGQQVTLRCSSQSGHNTVSWYQQALGQGPQFIFQYYREEENGRGNFPPRFSGLQFPNYSSELNVNALELDDSALYLCASSRDRDHEQFFGPGTRLTVL.

This chain connects TRBV5-1 to TRBJ2-5, with TRBD1 matching over 7 bases. Gene TRBJ2-7 matches the end of the DNA better, so the J call may be wrong. This CDR3 contains 14 residues. The germline CDR1 and CDR2 sequences are SGHRS and YFSETQ. The DNA for the CDR3 is TGCGCCAGCAGCTTGGGACAGGGCAACTACGAGCAGTACTTC. The encoded protein is CASSLGQGNYEQYF.

The rearrangement uses TRBV10-1 and TRBJ1-2; 7 nucleotides match TRBD1. From germline, CDR1 is WNHNN and CDR2 SYGVQD (reference sequence). The CDR3 contains 15 residues. J gave up 2 bases and V 5 bases, and 8 bases lay outside the gene matches. The CDR3 nucleotides are TGCGCCAGCAGTCAACAGGGGTGTGGCAACTATGGCTACACCTTC. It is translated as CASSQQGCGNYGYTF.

The rearrangement joins TRBV9 to TRBJ2-5; weak D call: TRBD2 (6 bases). Trimming stripped 0 bases from V and 5 bases from J, with 11 bases between. The germline CDR1 and CDR2 sequences are SGDLS and YYNGEE. The CDR3 covers 14 residues. The chain's CDR3 is CASSVGPSGETQYF. In DNA form, the CDR3 reads TGTGCCAGCAGCGTAGGTCCGAGCGGGGAGACCCAGTACTTC.

V gene TRBV7-3 combines with J gene TRBJ2-1, with D possibly being TRBD2 (6 bases). Germline CDR1 reads SGHTA; CDR2 reads FQGTGA. V gave up 2 bases and J gave up 2 bases, with 7 bases separating them. This CDR3 contains 14 residues. CDR3 region: CASSLAGTYNEQFF. DNA for the CDR3: TGTGCCAGCAGCTTAGCGGGAACCTACAATGAGCAGTTCTTC.

The chain couples TRBV28 to TRBJ1-3, with 10 nucleotides matching TRBD1. After removal of 7 bases from V and 3 bases from J, the junction contained 9 bases not matched to a gene. There are 16 residues in the CDR3. Germline CDR1 and CDR2: MDHEN and SYDVKM. The CDR3 region is CASTPSTGGVGNTIYF. CDR3 bases: TGTGCCAGCACCCCATCGACAGGGGGCGTTGGAAACACCATATATTTT.

V and J are TRBV5-1 and TRBJ1-5; tentatively, D is TRBD1 (5 bases). Trimming took 3 bases from V and 4 from J, leaving 8 bases between them. The germline gives CDR1 SGHRS, CDR2 YFSETQ. The CDR3 has 13 residues. The CDR3, as DNA: TGCGCCAGCAGCTCGTCAGGGAATCAGCCCCAGCATTTT. The encoded protein is CASSSSGNQPQHF.

The chain employs TRBV19 and TRBJ1-4; maybe TRBD1 (5 bases). Per the germline V gene, CDR1 is LNHDA and CDR2 is SQIVND (reference sequence). The CDR3 spans 14 residues. V dropped 3 bases and J dropped 7 bases, with 12 bases sitting between them. For the CDR3, the DNA is TGTGCCAGTAGTATCAGGGCCGTGGGTGAAAAACTGTTTTTT. Amino acids: CASSIRAVGEKLFF. The full variable domain, with the rest looked up from reference TRBV19 and TRBJ1-4, is DGGITQSPKYLFRKEGQNVTLSCEQNLNHDAMYWYRQDPGQGLRLIYYSQIVNDFQKGDIAEGYSVSREKKESFPLTVTSAQKNPTAFYLCASSIRAVGEKLFFGSGTQLSVL.

This chain joins TRBV9 and TRBJ1-2; 8 bases are shared with TRBD1. The CDR3 sequence is 16 residues long. Trimming cost V 3 bases and J 3 bases; bases outside gene matches: 10. Germline loops: CDR1 SGDLS, CDR2 YYNGEE. The CDR3: CASSAGGSWDYYGYTF. In DNA form, the CDR3 reads TGTGCCAGCAGCGCAGGGGGCAGCTGGGACTACTATGGCTACACCTTC.

This clone came up a few times. The chain combines TRBV19 with TRBJ2-3; the D is unclear. CDR1 and CDR2 (germline): LNHDA, SQIVND (reference sequence). Trimming cost V 3 bases and J 0 bases, with 10 bases left between them. This CDR3 is 15 amino acids long. The CDR3 loop is CASSIWARSTDTQYF. DNA for the CDR3: TGTGCCAGTAGTATTTGGGCAAGGAGCACAGATACGCAGTATTTT.

The chain's CDR3 is CASSLEGLAGEKEYF. CDR3 DNA: TGTGCCAGCAGCTTAGAGGGGCTAGCGGGGGAGAAGGAGTATTTT. This chain joins TRBV7-2 and TRBJ2-3; 10 bases agree with TRBD2. Germline loops: CDR1 SGHTA, CDR2 FQGNSA. The CDR3 totals 15 residues. Trimming cost V 1 base and J 13 bases; bases outside gene matches: 11.

The chain carries TRBV9 and TRBJ2-7, with 7 bases matching TRBD1. J was trimmed by 2 bases and V by 0 bases; bases with no gene match: 5. Germline V lookup: CDR1 SGDLS, CDR2 YYNGEE. The CDR3 contains 15 residues. The CDR3 DNA is TGTGCCAGCAGCGTAGCTAGACAGGGACCCTACGAGCAGTACTTC. Translating it yields CASSVARQGPYEQYF.

The chain is built from TRBV5-4 and TRBJ2-1; D unclear. The CDR3 totals 15 residues. The ends were cut back, 0 bases at V and 0 bases at J, with 7 bases in the middle. Germline CDR1 reads SGHNT; CDR2 reads YYREEE (reference sequence). In nucleotides, the CDR3 is TGTGCCAGCAGCTTGGTAGCAAGCTCCTACAATGAGCAGTTCTTC. Translated: CASSLVASSYNEQFF.

The chain recombines TRBV18 with TRBJ2-7, with D maybe TRBD1 (5 bases). This CDR3 is built from 12 residues. From germline, CDR1 is KGHSH and CDR2 LQKENI. V dropped 6 bases and J dropped 7 bases, with 13 bases sitting between them. The CDR3 region has the DNA TGTGCCAGCTCCGGACAACAGCGTGAGCAGTACTTC. It translates to CASSGQQREQYF. The variable domain in full, completed from reference TRBV18 and TRBJ2-7, reads NAGVMQNPRHLVRRRGQEARLRCSPMKGHSHVYWYRQLPEEGLKFMVYLQKENIIDESGMPKERFSAEFPKEGPSILRIQQVVRGDSAAYFCASSGQQREQYFGPGTRLTVT.

The chain links TRBV5-5 to TRBJ2-7; D perhaps matches TRBD1 (5 bases). With 0 bases removed from V and 2 bases from J, the gap between germline ends came to 9 bases. The CDR3 covers 14 residues. Germline V gives CDR1 SGHKS, CDR2 YYEKEE (reference sequence). The CDR3 sequence: CASSLEVRAYEQYF. The CDR3 DNA reads as TGTGCCAGCAGCTTGGAAGTCAGGGCCTACGAGCAGTACTTC. The full variable domain, in which reference TRBV5-5 and TRBJ2-7 provide the parts outside the CDR3, is DAGVTQSPTHLIKTRGQQVTLRCSPISGHKSVSWYQQVLGQGPQFIFQYYEKEERGRGNFPDRFSARQFPNYSSELNVNALLLGDSALYLCASSLEVRAYEQYFGPGTRLTVT.

The chain employs TRBV9 and TRBJ2-1; 10 bases are a match to TRBD2. V lost 0 bases to trimming and J lost 9 bases; unmatched junction nucleotides: 6. This CDR3 contains 15 residues. Germline CDR1 is SGDLS and CDR2 is YYNGEE. CDR3 loop: CASSVVSGGAGEQFF. The CDR3 coding sequence is TGTGCCAGCAGCGTAGTGAGCGGGGGGGCCGGTGAGCAGTTCTTC.

Turning to this clone: The sample carries other DNA sequences with the same CDR3. The J gene is TRBJ1-6, the V gene TRBV6-1; D remains ambiguous. The CDR3 is 13 residues long. V was cut by 7 bases and J by 7 bases, with 11 bases left in between. Germline V gene data show CDR1 as MNHNS and CDR2 as SASEGT. The CDR3 bases are TGTGCCAGCATTTTAAGCGCAAATTCACCCCTCCACTTT. It encodes CASILSANSPLHF.

In DNA, the CDR3 is TGTGCCAGCAGCTTATCGACAGGAGATACGCAGTATTTT. Protein sequence: CASSLSTGDTQYF. The V call is TRBV7-2, the J call TRBJ2-3; TRBD1 might be the D (6 bases). Germline CDR1 SGHTA, CDR2 FQGNSA. This CDR3 has 13 amino acids. Trimming stripped 2 bases from V and 5 bases from J, with 8 bases between.

The J gene is TRBJ1-2, the V gene TRBV19, with 9 bases lining up with TRBD1. Germline loops: CDR1 LNHDA, CDR2 SQIVND (reference sequence). Unmatched junction bases numbered 6, after V lost 5 bases and J lost 2 bases. CDR3 length: 15 residues. CDR3 nucleotide sequence: TGTGCCAGTAGTCGAAGGACAGGGGACAACTATGGCTACACCTTC. As protein: CASSRRTGDNYGYTF.

This rearrangement joins TRBV7-2 to TRBJ1-2; a possible D gene is TRBD1 (5 bases). Germline CDR1 and CDR2: SGHTA and FQGNSA. CDR3 length: 14 residues. V lost 5 bases and J 7 bases, leaving 17 bases between the germline ends. The CDR3 region has the DNA TGTGCCAGCAGCCAAGGGGAAGGGTTGCGTGGCTACACCTTC. Its translation is CASSQGEGLRGYTF. Supplemented by reference TRBV7-2 and TRBJ1-2, the full variable domain reads GAGVSQSPSNKVTEKGKDVELRCDPISGHTALYWYRQSLGQGLEFLIYFQGNSAPDKSGLPSDRFSAERTGGSVSTLTIQRTQQEDSAVYLCASSQGEGLRGYTFGSGTRLTVV.

This sequence joins TRBV4-2 and TRBJ1-5; D is unresolved. CDR1 and CDR2 (germline): LGHNA, YNFKEQ. V gave up 0 bases and J gave up 0 bases, with 15 bases separating them. The CDR3 contains 18 residues. For the CDR3, the DNA is TGTGCCAGCAGCCAAGACCCGGGAGGGTATGGTAGCAATCAGCCCCAGCATTTT. Amino acid sequence: CASSQDPGGYGSNQPQHF.

The V gene is TRBV30, the J gene TRBJ1-2; 8 bases fit TRBD1. In germline, CDR1 is GTSNPN, CDR2 SVGIG (reference sequence). The V segment lost 5 bases and the J segment 4 bases; nucleotides outside the gene matches: 15. The CDR3 length is 16 residues. CDR3 sequence (DNA): TGTGCCTGGGGGACAGGCACCAGGAAAAACTCCTATGGCTACACCTTC. As protein: CAWGTGTRKNSYGYTF.

Only one count was recorded for this clone. The chain carries TRBV7-6 and TRBJ1-1; perhaps TRBD1 as D (5 bases). Germline-derived CDR1 and CDR2 are SGHVS and FNYEAQ. The CDR3 has 14 amino acids. V was clipped by 4 bases and J by 4 bases, with 13 bases between them. CDR3 amino acids: CASSSSGGGTEAFF. CDR3 in DNA: TGTGCCAGCAGCTCTAGTGGCGGGGGCACTGAAGCTTTCTTT.

The V call is TRBV5-1, the J call TRBJ2-3; possibly TRBD2 for D (6 bases). The V end was cut by 4 bases, the J end by 2 bases, with 11 bases between. CDR1 is SGHRS, CDR2 YFSETQ, per germline. CDR3 size: 14 residues. This CDR3 reads CASSQGLFTDTQYF. The CDR3 DNA reads as TGCGCCAGCAGCCAGGGACTCTTCACAGATACGCAGTATTTT.

The chain joins TRBV6-5 to TRBJ1-5; D ambiguous. From germline, CDR1 is MNHEY and CDR2 SVGAGI. CDR3 length equals 15 residues. The germline V and J ends were trimmed by 8 bases and 2 bases, with 16 bases remaining between them. In DNA form, the CDR3 reads TGTGCCAGCGCCCCCCCGGGGTCCGGCAATCAGCCCCAGCATTTT. This gives the protein CASAPPGSGNQPQHF.

The chain links TRBV27 to TRBJ1-1; 8 bases fit TRBD1. Trimming took 6 bases from V and 5 from J; bases not matched to a gene: 8. The length of the CDR3 is 14 residues. Germline CDR1 MNHEY, CDR2 SMNVEV (reference sequence). For the CDR3, the DNA is TGTGCCAGCAGACCGGGACAGGTAAGGACTGAAGCTTTCTTT. It encodes CASRPGQVRTEAFF.

The chain recombines TRBV5-8 with TRBJ1-1, with 7 bases lining up with TRBD1. Germline values: CDR1 SGHTS, CDR2 YDEGEE. V dropped 0 bases and J dropped 1; count of bases not matched to a gene: 0. This CDR3 is 14 amino acids long. The CDR3 DNA is TGTGCCAGCAGCTTGGGGACAGGGAACACTGAAGCTTTCTTT. It yields the protein CASSLGTGNTEAFF.

The V call is TRBV27, the J call TRBJ1-6, with 7 bases fitting TRBD1. With 5 bases clipped from V and 5 bases from J, the junction kept 3 bases outside the gene matches. The germline gives CDR1 MNHEY, CDR2 SMNVEV (reference sequence). The CDR3 covers 14 residues. CDR3: CASSRGPDNSPLHF. The CDR3 region has the DNA TGTGCCAGCAGTAGGGGGCCGGATAATTCACCCCTCCACTTT.